This TCR beta chain is drawn from a study of T-cell memory formation after mild COVID-19. In germline, CDR1 is SQVTM, CDR2 ANQGSEA. The CDR3 totals 14 residues. Trimming took off 5 bases at V and 5 bases at J, with 18 bases between the two ends. This clonotype was seen a handful of times. Its target is unknown. MiXCR, run by TCRdb on the 5' RACE reads, gives a single entry per CDR3 protein. The table includes almost 350,000 distinct CDR3 sequences, about 20% detected once. The study's findings and limits: SARS-CoV-2 specificity was not confirmed for second-wave clones peaking on day 37.

The sequenced material came from PBMCs or a T cell subset sorted from them (not recorded which). This sequence originates from a man aged 18 to 30 who had mild COVID-19 (a few samples of this study predate the infection). Cell type and time point are not known. V is TRBV29-1 and J is TRBJ2-5; perhaps TRBD2 as D (5 bases). The CDR3 loop reads CSVSPSRWVETQYF. The CDR3 bases are TGCAGCGTTTCCCCTAGCCGATGGGTGGAGACCCAGTACTTC.